These T cell receptor beta chains were read from a single sample in a study of cytomegalovirus exposure and HLA in healthy donors. Sequenced by immunoSEQ multiplex PCR; TCRdb stores in-frame clones only, minus some. In the table there are 150,000 or so clones, approximately 85% of which are singletons. Sequencing was performed on PBMCs. The receptor set was obtained from a man younger than 35 in good health and CMV-seropositive. CDR3s leave out the opening cysteine and the closing phenylalanine or tryptophan. A D gene is named only where the DNA matches it firmly.

v_call,d_call,j_call,cdr3_aa
TRBV19,TRBD2,TRBJ2-3,ASRTAGRGGADTQY
TRBV4-2,TRBD1,TRBJ1-2,ASSPRDSLNYGYT
TRBV4-3,NA,TRBJ2-2,ASSPSSGSNTGELF
TRBV6-6,NA,TRBJ1-4,ASSRQTNEKLF
TRBV6-5,NA,TRBJ1-2,ASSYGEGLYGYT
TRBV27,TRBD1,TRBJ2-6,ASSFQGAYPTSGANVLT
TRBV18,NA,TRBJ2-7,ASSRPPTYEQY
TRBV6-5,NA,TRBJ1-2,ASSLNTKYGYT
TRBV5-8,NA,TRBJ2-1,ASSSGEGTPNEQF
TRBV2,NA,TRBJ2-7,ASRPGTTYEQY
TRBV15,TRBD2,TRBJ2-1,ATSRDRGGGGHEQF
TRBV27,TRBD2,TRBJ2-7,ASSLNGPSGGFYEQY
TRBV4-2,TRBD2,TRBJ2-3,ASSSLAGVGTDTQY
TRBV5-1,TRBD1,TRBJ1-6,ASSLYRDSGSPLH
TRBV6-5,NA,TRBJ2-5,ASTDRRSGGETQY
TRBV19,NA,TRBJ2-5,ASSIGVGQETQY
TRBV7-2,NA,TRBJ2-3,ASSLVAGSYTDTQY
TRBV10-2,NA,TRBJ1-6,ASSDRGYNSPLH
TRBV19,TRBD1,TRBJ1-1,ASSIIRDSETEAF
TRBV4-3,TRBD1,TRBJ2-2,ASSPTGQGGTGELF
TRBV9,TRBD2,TRBJ2-5,ASSVARGTSGGAETQY
TRBV5-4,TRBD1,TRBJ2-7,ASSGTGDKEQY
TRBV4-3,TRBD1,TRBJ1-1,ASSQGTGHGAEAF
TRBV9,TRBD2,TRBJ2-3,ASTPGVAGVTDTQY
TRBV18,NA,TRBJ1-2,ASSPGTLNYGYT
TRBV30,NA,TRBJ2-7,AWSKGVGEQY
TRBV5-1,TRBD1,TRBJ1-1,ASSSTGGANTEAF
TRBV7-3,NA,TRBJ1-1,ASSWGGTEAF